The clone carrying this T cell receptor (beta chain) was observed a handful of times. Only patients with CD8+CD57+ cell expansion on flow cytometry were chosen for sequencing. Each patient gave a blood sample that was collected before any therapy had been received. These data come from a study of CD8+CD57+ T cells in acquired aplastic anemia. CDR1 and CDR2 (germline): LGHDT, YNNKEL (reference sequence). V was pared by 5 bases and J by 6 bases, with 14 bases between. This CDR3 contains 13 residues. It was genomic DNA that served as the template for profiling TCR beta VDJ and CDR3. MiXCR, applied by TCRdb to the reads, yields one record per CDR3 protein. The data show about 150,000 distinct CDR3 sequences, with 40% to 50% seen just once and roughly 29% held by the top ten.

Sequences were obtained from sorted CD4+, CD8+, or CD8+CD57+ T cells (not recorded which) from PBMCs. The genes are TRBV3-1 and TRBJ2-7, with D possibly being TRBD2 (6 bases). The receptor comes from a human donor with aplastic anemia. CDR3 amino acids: CASSYTGGVEQYF. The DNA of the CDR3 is TGTGCCAGCAGCTACACCGGAGGGGTCGAGCAGTACTTC.